This T cell receptor (beta chain) was sequenced in a study of blood T cell repertoires in COVID-19. Whole-study context: Sites in the United States, Italy and Spain provided acute and convalescent COVID-19 samples. T cells, B-cell-depleted T cells, or PBMCs provided the cDNA or gDNA that served as material.

In the source study's methods: Researchers report that nucleated cell counts were estimated from reference gene primer amplification. Profiling relied on immunoSEQ multiplex PCR, and the TCRdb table lists in-frame clones only, not all of them. Clone size and V and J calls were adopted from that table, with D and trimming inferred from the DNA. The table shows just under 85,000 clones, with about four fifths occurring only once. V lost 6 bases and J 4 bases, leaving 16 bases between the germline ends. Germline V gene sequence: CDR1 SGHVS, CDR2 FQNEAQ. The length of the CDR3 is 14 residues. This clonotype originated in a woman aged 60-75 years with acute or convalescent COVID-19. The chain couples TRBV7-8 to TRBJ2-7, with a possible D match to TRBD2 (5 bases). The sequenced sample consisted of peripheral blood. The CDR3 loop is CASRRGQTNYEQYF. The CDR3 DNA is TGTGCCAGCAGGAGAGGGCAGACCAATTACGAGCAGTACTTC.